Below, 8 T cell receptor beta chains from the same sample are listed, as sequenced in a study of T cell repertoires in cytomegalovirus infection. From the reads, TCRdb called clonotypes with MiXCR, one entry per CDR3 protein. The sample shows roughly 600,000 distinct CDR3 sequences, 20% to 25% of them seen only once. The sequenced material came from CD8+ T cells from PBMCs. The receptors come from a human donor in good health (CMV status not recorded). Some clones in this sample may be carry-over from other donors' samples.

This clonotype was seen more than once but under ten times. The chain links TRBV20-1 to TRBJ1-1; weak D call: TRBD1 (6 bases). The CDR3 is 12 residues long. With 8 bases removed from V and 1 base from J, the gap between germline ends came to 11 bases. Germline values: CDR1 DFQATT, CDR2 SNEGSKA (reference sequence). The CDR3 is CSRGHQNTEAFF. The DNA of the CDR3 is TGCAGTAGGGGACACCAGAACACTGAAGCTTTCTTT.

There are a few counts of this clonotype. The genes are TRBV7-9 and TRBJ2-7; TRBD2 matches at 7 bases. CDR1 SEHNR and CDR2 FQNEAQ come from the germline V gene (reference sequence). The CDR3 sequence is 15 residues long. V gave up 5 bases and J gave up 2 bases; unmatched junction bases: 9. The CDR3 DNA follows: TGTGCCAGCAGCCCGCGGGGGACCCATCCCTACGAGCAGTACGTC. As protein: CASSPRGTHPYEQYV.

The chain couples TRBV6-8 to TRBJ1-6, with D uncertain. Germline lookup yields CDR1 MNHGY and CDR2 SAAAGT. V lost 4 bases and J lost 5, with 24 bases in between. This CDR3 is built from 19 residues. Written as DNA, the CDR3 is TGTGCCAGCAGTTGCTCGATTAACCCCATGGGTTTAAATAATTCACCCCTCCACTTT. This encodes CASSCSINPMGLNNSPLHF.

The CDR3 reads CSARGIGGAIVADTQYF. The CDR3 DNA sequence: TGCAGTGCTAGAGGTATCGGGGGGGCGATCGTCGCAGATACGCAGTATTTT. This chain joins TRBV20-1 and TRBJ2-3, with TRBD2 matching over 8 bases. This CDR3 comprises 17 residues. Germline assignment: CDR1 DFQATT and CDR2 SNEGSKA (reference sequence). After removal of 1 base from V and 4 bases from J, the junction contained 13 bases not matched to a gene.

The chain joins TRBV25-1 to TRBJ1-3, with D uncertain. Per germline, CDR1 MGHDK and CDR2 SYGVNS. This CDR3 is 17 amino acids long. V was cut by 4 bases and J by 0 bases, with 16 bases left in between. CDR3 in DNA: TGTGCCAGCAGTGTGTCGGGGATTCCTACCTCTGGAAACACCATATATTTT. Encoded protein: CASSVSGIPTSGNTIYF.

The sample holds a few counts of this clonotype. The chain employs TRBV12-3 or TRBV12-4 and TRBJ1-2; TRBD1 might be the D (5 bases). Trimming took off 6 bases at V and 6 bases at J, with 11 bases between the two ends. This CDR3 has 12 amino acids. CDR3 amino acids: CASRDSGNGYTF. The CDR3 DNA is TGTGCCAGCAGAGACAGTGGGAATGGCTACACCTTC.

There are a few counts of this clonotype. The junction shows a germline mismatch at one end, possibly a read error. V and J are TRBV7-6 and TRBJ2-3; 7 bases match TRBD1. The CDR3 spans 16 residues. CDR1 SGHVS and CDR2 FNYEAQ come from the germline V gene. The CDR3 DNA reads as TGTGCTAGCAGCTTAGACATCCAGGGGGGCACAGATACGCAGTATTTT. Translated, it gives CASSLDIQGGTDTQYF.

This clonotype was seen many times. The chain recombines TRBV2 with TRBJ2-1; 8 nucleotides align to TRBD2. CDR1 and CDR2 (germline): SNHLY, FYNNEI. The CDR3 extends over 16 amino acids. Losses at the gene ends were 6 bases for V and 5 bases for J; bases not matched to a gene: 12. The CDR3 DNA reads as TGTGCCAGCAGAGCGGGGGCCCGGAGAGGGGACAATGAGCAGTTCTTC. Encoded protein: CASRAGARRGDNEQFF.